Below, 8 T cell receptor beta chains from the same sample are listed, as sequenced in a study of blood T cell repertoires in COVID-19. Repertoires were generated with immunoSEQ multiplex PCR, while TCRdb's copy carries only in-frame clones and drops some. The table has about half a million clones, 70% to 90% seen once. Sequenced material: peripheral blood. The receptors derive from a human donor in a cohort sampled during active COVID-19.

The V gene is TRBV7-2, the J gene TRBJ2-3, with a weak D call TRBD2 (6 bases). Germline V gene data show CDR1 as SGHTA and CDR2 as FQGNSA. The CDR3 runs to 16 residues. Trimming shortened V by 2 bases and J by 3 bases, and 15 bases separated the two germline ends. The CDR3 region has the DNA TGTGCCAGCAGCTTACTTGGAGGAGGGAGGACAGATACGCAGTATTTT. Its translation: CASSLLGGGRTDTQYF. Looking up the rest from reference TRBV7-2 and TRBJ2-3 gives the full variable domain: GAGVSQSPSNKVTEKGKDVELRCDPISGHTALYWYRQSLGQGLEFLIYFQGNSAPDKSGLPSDRFSAERTGGSVSTLTIQRTQQEDSAVYLCASSLLGGGRTDTQYFGPGTRLTVL.

The CDR3 DNA is TGTGCCAGCAGCCTGACCTGGGACAAATTCTACGAGCAGTACTTC. It encodes CASSLTWDKFYEQYF. The J gene is TRBJ2-7, the V gene TRBV5-5, with TRBD1 as a possible D gene (6 bases). Germline CDR1 reads SGHKS; CDR2 reads YYEKEE (reference sequence). Trimming took 4 bases from V and 3 from J, leaving 17 bases between them. The CDR3 has 15 residues.

The chain couples TRBV5-8 to TRBJ2-2; a weak D match, TRBD1 (6 bases). V gave up 4 bases and J gave up 7 bases, with 17 bases separating them. CDR1 is SGHTS, CDR2 YDEGEE, per germline. There are 15 residues in the CDR3. Written as DNA, the CDR3 is TGTGCCAGCAGCCAAACAACAGGGTCGGGCGGGGAGCTGTTTTTT. It is translated as CASSQTTGSGGELFF.

V is TRBV5-6 and J is TRBJ2-1, with no clear D. V lost 2 bases and J 6 bases, leaving 15 bases between the germline ends. This CDR3 spans 15 amino acids. Germline V gene lookup returns CDR1 SGHDT and CDR2 YYEEEE. The CDR3 nucleotides are TGTGCCAGCAGCTTTTGGCTCCGTACCCGCAATGAGCAGTTCTTC. It yields the protein CASSFWLRTRNEQFF.

This sequence joins TRBV30 and TRBJ1-5, with TRBD1 as a possible D gene (5 bases). The ends were cut back, 2 bases at V and 2 bases at J, with 10 bases in the middle. CDR1 is GTSNPN, CDR2 SVGIG, per germline (reference sequence). The CDR3 sequence is 14 residues long. The CDR3 spells CAWSRRAGNQPQHF. CDR3 DNA: TGTGCCTGGAGTCGCAGGGCGGGCAATCAGCCCCAGCATTTT.

The genes are TRBV14 and TRBJ1-2; D ambiguous. V lost 5 bases, J lost 3 bases, and 16 bases lay in between. Germline values: CDR1 SGHDN, CDR2 FVKESK. The CDR3 is 15 amino acids. The CDR3 loop is CASSSRLEVHYGYTF. CDR3 nucleotides: TGTGCCAGCAGCTCACGTCTTGAGGTTCACTATGGCTACACCTTC. The variable domain in full, with the rest retrieved from reference TRBV14 and TRBJ1-2, is EAGVTQFPSHSVIEKGQTVTLRCDPISGHDNLYWYRRVMGKEIKFLLHFVKESKQDESGMPNNRFLAERTGGTYSTLKVQPAELEDSGVYFCASSSRLEVHYGYTFGSGTRLTVV.

The V gene is TRBV9, the J gene TRBJ1-2, with a weak D call TRBD1 (5 bases). V was cut by 0 bases and J by 4 bases, with 16 bases left in between. CDR1 is SGDLS, CDR2 YYNGEE, per germline. The CDR3 runs to 16 residues. The CDR3: CASSVEEGALVYGYTF. CDR3 sequence (DNA): TGTGCCAGCAGCGTAGAGGAAGGGGCCCTCGTCTATGGCTACACCTTC.

J is TRBJ2-2 and V is TRBV2, with D maybe TRBD2 (6 bases). Germline V gene sequence: CDR1 SNHLY, CDR2 FYNNEI. Trimming removed 6 bases at V and 1 base at J, with 15 bases between. The CDR3 contains 16 residues. CDR3 loop: CASSLIGTVNTGELFF. CDR3 DNA: TGTGCCAGCAGCCTGATAGGGACTGTGAACACCGGGGAGCTGTTTTTT.